One sample yielded the 15 T cell receptor beta chains listed below, sequenced in a study of neurological immune-mediated disorders. TCRdb analysed the 5' RACE reads with MiXCR anew, one entry per CDR3 protein. The data hold fewer than 30,000 distinct CDR3 sequences, with under 25% observed a single time. The sample comprised PBMCs. The receptors here all came from a woman between 55 and 75 years old in good health.

This clonotype was observed at least ten times. V usage is TRBV7-2 and J usage is TRBJ2-2; D is perhaps TRBD2 (6 bases). From germline, CDR1 is SGHTA and CDR2 FQGNSA. The V end was cut by 6 bases, the J end by 2 bases, with 25 bases between. The CDR3 runs 19 residues. The CDR3 loop is CASSPPVGSGDLNTGELFF. For the CDR3, the DNA is TGTGCCAGCAGTCCCCCGGTTGGTAGCGGAGATCTAAACACCGGGGAGCTGTTTTTT.

This clonotype was found many times. The chain uses TRBV6-5 and TRBJ1-1; D remains unclear. The CDR3 runs 13 residues. Germline CDR1 MNHEY, CDR2 SVGAGI. Trimming took off 0 bases at V and 8 bases at J, with 10 bases between the two ends. CDR3 protein: CASSYSGLGEAFF. CDR3 DNA: TGTGCCAGCAGTTACTCGGGTCTGGGAGAAGCTTTCTTT.

This clonotype was seen many times. The chain is built from TRBV5-1 and TRBJ2-7; 8 nucleotides match TRBD1. V shed 7 bases, J shed 4 bases, and the junction held 7 bases outside the gene matches. CDR3 length: 13 residues. The germline V gene has CDR1 SGHRS and CDR2 YFSETQ. The CDR3: CASSLDRAYEQYF. CDR3 coding DNA: TGCGCCAGCTCTTTGGACAGGGCGTACGAGCAGTACTTC.

In its sample, this clonotype was seen a few times. The rearrangement uses TRBV28 and TRBJ1-4, with D unclear. The CDR3 totals 13 residues. The V and J ends lost 5 bases and 8 bases respectively, with 12 bases between them. The germline V gene encodes CDR1 MDHEN and CDR2 SYDVKM. CDR3 sequence reads: CASSGESREKLFF. CDR3 nucleotide sequence: TGTGCCAGCAGTGGGGAAAGCAGGGAAAAACTGTTTTTT.

This clonotype was picked up many times. The rearrangement joins TRBV4-3 to TRBJ1-6; 7 nucleotides agree with TRBD1. This CDR3 contains 14 residues. V dropped 4 bases and J dropped 5; count of bases not matched to a gene: 2. CDR1 LGHNA and CDR2 YSLEER come from the germline V gene. CDR3 in amino acids: CASSRGQNNSPLHF. In DNA form, the CDR3 reads TGCGCCAGCAGCCGGGGACAGAATAATTCACCCCTCCACTTT.

This clonotype was counted ten times or more. The chain employs TRBV5-1 and TRBJ2-5, with unresolved D. V was shortened by 0 bases and J by 5 bases, with 14 bases between the two germline ends. The CDR3 length is 15 residues. CDR1 is SGHRS, CDR2 YFSETQ, per germline. The CDR3 loop is CASSLASQSSETQYF. The CDR3 DNA reads as TGCGCCAGCAGCTTGGCGAGCCAGAGTTCGGAGACCCAGTACTTC.

This clonotype was counted at least ten times. V usage is TRBV20-1 and J usage is TRBJ2-7; D unclear. V lost 4 bases, J lost 2 bases, and 9 bases lay in between. The CDR3 loop spans 12 amino acids. The germline V gene encodes CDR1 DFQATT and CDR2 SNEGSKA (reference sequence). The CDR3, as DNA: TGCAGTGCTACTGCCCCACCCTACGAGCAGTACTTC. Residues: CSATAPPYEQYF.

This clonotype appeared many times. The chain joins TRBV7-2 to TRBJ2-7, with 8 bases fitting TRBD1. The CDR3 length is 14 residues. Germline CDR1 is SGHTA and CDR2 is FQGNSA. V dropped 2 bases and J dropped 7; count of bases not matched to a gene: 7. CDR3 amino acids: CASSLQGASGEQYF. The CDR3 DNA follows: TGTGCCAGCAGCTTACAGGGGGCATCGGGGGAGCAGTACTTC.

This clonotype appeared many times. This chain joins TRBV12-3 or TRBV12-4 and TRBJ1-3, with no clear D. This CDR3 is built from 16 residues. V was trimmed by 6 bases and J by 0 bases, leaving 15 bases between them. The CDR3 sequence: CASSRNTRYSGNTIYF. The CDR3 region has the DNA TGTGCCAGCAGCCGTAACACGAGATACTCTGGAAACACCATATATTTT.

In this sample, this clonotype turned up many times. The CDR3 nucleotides are TGCGCCAGCAGCCCCATGACAGGGGGGTACAATGAGCAGTTCTTC. Its protein product is CASSPMTGGYNEQFF. This chain connects TRBV5-1 to TRBJ2-1; 9 bases are a match to TRBD1. Losses at the gene ends were 4 bases for V and 4 bases for J; bases not matched to a gene: 6. The CDR3 covers 15 residues. CDR1 and CDR2 (germline): SGHRS, YFSETQ.

The J gene is TRBJ2-5, the V gene TRBV10-3, with TRBD2 matching over 7 bases. Germline V gene lookup returns CDR1 ENHRY and CDR2 SYGVKD. The V gene end was trimmed by 8 bases and the J gene end by 8 bases; junction bases not matched to a gene: 8. The CDR3 is 12 amino acids. The CDR3 sequence is CAIWTSGDTQYF. CDR3 coding DNA: TGTGCCATCTGGACTAGTGGAGATACCCAGTACTTC.

About this clonotype: A much larger clone differs from this one at a single base, so this may be a read error. The CDR3 nucleotides are TGCAGTGCTAGAGGTCGGGGGGCCATCCATGGCTACACCTTC. Translated, it gives CSARGRGAIHGYTF. The V gene is TRBV20-1, the J gene TRBJ1-2, with D perhaps TRBD1 (6 bases). This CDR3 is 14 amino acids long. Trimming cost V 1 base and J 6 bases, with 15 bases left between them. CDR1 is DFQATT and CDR2 is SNEGSKA in the germline V gene (reference sequence).

V gene TRBV10-1 combines with J gene TRBJ2-2; D remains ambiguous. Trimming left V 3 bases short and J 5 bases short, with 13 bases between. Per germline, CDR1 WNHNN and CDR2 SYGVQD (reference sequence). The CDR3 runs to 15 residues. As DNA, the CDR3 is TGCGCCAGCAGTGAAGGCACCGAAGGTACCGGGGAGCTGTTTTTT. This gives the protein CASSEGTEGTGELFF.

This clonotype is labeled medium-sized (0.01 to 0.1%). The CDR3 here is CSAIPGLASSYNEQFF. The CDR3 coding sequence is TGCAGTGCAATACCGGGACTCGCGAGCTCCTACAATGAGCAGTTCTTC. The rearrangement uses TRBV20-1 and TRBJ2-1; D might be TRBD2 (6 bases). Trimming removed 6 bases at V and 0 bases at J, with 18 bases between. The CDR3 loop spans 16 amino acids. In germline, CDR1 is DFQATT, CDR2 SNEGSKA (reference sequence).

At least ten counts were recorded for this clonotype. This chain joins TRBV5-5 and TRBJ2-7; maybe TRBD2 (7 bases). The germline V and J ends were trimmed by 2 bases and 4 bases, with 16 bases remaining between them. CDR1 and CDR2 (germline): SGHKS, YYEKEE (reference sequence). The CDR3 covers 15 residues. Here the CDR3 reads CASSFGGHSDYEQYF. CDR3 nucleotides: TGTGCCAGCAGCTTCGGGGGGCACTCGGATTACGAGCAGTACTTC.